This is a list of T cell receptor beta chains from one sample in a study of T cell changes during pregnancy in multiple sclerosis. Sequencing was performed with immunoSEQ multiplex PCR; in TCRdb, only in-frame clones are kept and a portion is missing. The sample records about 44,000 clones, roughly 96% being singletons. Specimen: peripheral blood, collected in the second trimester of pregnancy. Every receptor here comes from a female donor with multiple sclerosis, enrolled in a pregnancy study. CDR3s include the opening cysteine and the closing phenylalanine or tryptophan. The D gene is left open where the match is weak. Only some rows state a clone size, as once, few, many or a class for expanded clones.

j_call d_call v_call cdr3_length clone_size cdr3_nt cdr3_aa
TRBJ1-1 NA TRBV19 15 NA TGTGCCAGCGTCCCTCTCGACAGGCGGAACACTGAAGCTTTCTTT CASVPLDRRNTEAFF
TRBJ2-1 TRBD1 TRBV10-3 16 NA TGTGCCATCACCCCGACAGGGGAGGCCTCCTACAATGAGCAGTTCTTC CAITPTGEASYNEQFF
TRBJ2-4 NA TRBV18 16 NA TGTGCCAGCTCACCACCGGGCAGGGCGTCCTTGAACATTCAGTACTTC CASSPPGRASLNIQYF
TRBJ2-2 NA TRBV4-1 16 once TGCGCCAGCAGCCAAGTTTGGGCGGGGTTCACCGGGGAGCTGTTTTTT CASSQVWAGFTGELFF
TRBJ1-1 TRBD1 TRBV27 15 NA TGTGCCAGCAACCCACAGGGGGCGCGTGCCACTGAAGCTTTCTTT CASNPQGARATEAFF
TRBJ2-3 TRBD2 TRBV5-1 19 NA TGCGCCAGCAGCTTGGCCCTAGTAGCGGGTATAGCTAGCACAGATACGCAGTATTTT CASSLALVAGIASTDTQYF
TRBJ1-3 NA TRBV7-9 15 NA TGTGCCAGCAGTTTTGACACGAGCTCTGGAAACACCATATATTTT CASSFDTSSGNTIYF
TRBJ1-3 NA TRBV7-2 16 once TGTGCCAGCAGCACAAGTGGCGGTCGCCCTGGAAACACCATATATTTT CASSTSGGRPGNTIYF
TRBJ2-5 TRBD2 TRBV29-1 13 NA TGCAGCGCATATCTACTAGCGGGGGAGACCCAGTACTTC CSAYLLAGETQYF
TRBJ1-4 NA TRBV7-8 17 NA TGTGCCAGCAGCTTAAGAGAAAAACTCGGAACTAATGAAAAACTGTTTTTT CASSLREKLGTNEKLFF
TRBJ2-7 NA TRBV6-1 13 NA TGTGCCAGCAGTGAACATCAGGGCTACGAGCAGTACTTC CASSEHQGYEQYF
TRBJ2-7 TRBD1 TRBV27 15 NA TGTGCCAGCAGAACATCTCCGGGACAGGGGTACGAGCAGTACTTC CASRTSPGQGYEQYF
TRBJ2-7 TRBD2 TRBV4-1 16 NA TGCGCCAGCACCCCTATAGCGGGCGGCGCCTCCTACGAGCAGTACTTC CASTPIAGGASYEQYF
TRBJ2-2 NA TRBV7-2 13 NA TGTGCCAGCAGCTTAGGCGGCCACGGGGAGCTGTTTTTT CASSLGGHGELFF
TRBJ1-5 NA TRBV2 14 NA TGTGCCAGCAGTGAAGGACGGGGCAATCAGCCCCAGCATTTT CASSEGRGNQPQHF
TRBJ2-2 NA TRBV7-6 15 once TGTGCCAGCAGCTTAGCCAGGGCAGCCATCGGGGAGCTGTTTTTT CASSLARAAIGELFF
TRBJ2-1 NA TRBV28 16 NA TGTGCCAGCACCCAGGGGAGACCCATGATTCCCAATGAGCAGTTCTTC CASTQGRPMIPNEQFF
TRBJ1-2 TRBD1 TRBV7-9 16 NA TGTGCCAGCAGCCACAAGTGGGGCGACAGGGTTTATGGCTACACCTTC CASSHKWGDRVYGYTF
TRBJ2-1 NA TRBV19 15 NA TGTGCCAGTAGCACCCCGACAGGAATGGACAATGAGCAGTTCTTC CASSTPTGMDNEQFF
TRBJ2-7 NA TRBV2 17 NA TGTGCCAGCAGTCGCCCTCTTACGGTAGCGGTAGACTACGAGCAGTACTTC CASSRPLTVAVDYEQYF
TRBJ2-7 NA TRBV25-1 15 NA TGTGCCAGCAGTGCCTCCACACGCAACGGGGACGAGCAGTACTTC CASSASTRNGDEQYF
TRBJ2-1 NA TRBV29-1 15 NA TGCAGCGTTGAAAAGATGCGCCGGGGGTACAATGAGCAGTTCTTC CSVEKMRRGYNEQFF